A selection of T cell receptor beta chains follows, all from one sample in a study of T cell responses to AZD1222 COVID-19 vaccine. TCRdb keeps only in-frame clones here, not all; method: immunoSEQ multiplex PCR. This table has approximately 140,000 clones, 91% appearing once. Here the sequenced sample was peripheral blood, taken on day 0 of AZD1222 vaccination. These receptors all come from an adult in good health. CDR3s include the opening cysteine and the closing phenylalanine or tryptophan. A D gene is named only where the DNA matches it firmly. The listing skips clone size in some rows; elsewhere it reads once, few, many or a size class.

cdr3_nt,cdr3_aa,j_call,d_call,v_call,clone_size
TGCGCCAGCAGCCCCTTCTCGTCGAGGAAACAGGTTAACTATGGCTACACCTTC,CASSPFSSRKQVNYGYTF,TRBJ1-2,-,TRBV5-1,-
TGTGCCATCGGGACTCCGGGGCTGTCTGAAGCTTTCTTT,CAIGTPGLSEAFF,TRBJ1-1,-,TRBV27,-
TGCGCCAGCAGTGAGTCCCGTGGGACTGAAGCTTTCTTT,CASSESRGTEAFF,TRBJ1-1,-,TRBV10-2,-
TGTGCCAGCAGCCTCGGGACAGAGTACAATGAGCAGTTCTTC,CASSLGTEYNEQFF,TRBJ2-1,TRBD1,TRBV7-9,-
TGTGCCAGTAGTATTATTCCCCTCCGGGGACTAGCGGGATCCGGGGAGCTGTTTTTT,CASSIIPLRGLAGSGELFF,TRBJ2-2,TRBD2,TRBV19,-
TGTGCCAGCAGCCCGACCTCCCGGGTCCTGGAGTTCTTC,CASSPTSRVLEFF,TRBJ2-1,-,TRBV7-9,-
TGTGCCAGCAGCCCTCGGAGGGCCATAAGGAATGAGCAGTTCTTC,CASSPRRAIRNEQFF,TRBJ2-1,-,TRBV11-3,-
TGTGCCAGCAGTGAAGGACAGGGTTATCCCTACGAGCAGTACTTC,CASSEGQGYPYEQYF,TRBJ2-7,TRBD1,TRBV6-1,few
TGTGCCAGCAGCTCCCAACTACTGTACCAAGAGACCCAGTACTTC,CASSSQLLYQETQYF,TRBJ2-5,-,TRBV7-9,-
TGTGCCAGCAGCTCGGGCCTACCGCATGGCTACACCTTC,CASSSGLPHGYTF,TRBJ1-2,-,TRBV7-6,-
TGCGCCAGCAGCTTTGGGAGATCGAACACCGGGGAGCTGTTTTTT,CASSFGRSNTGELFF,TRBJ2-2,-,TRBV5-1,once
TGTGCCACCGGGACAGGGGACATTCAGTACTTC,CATGTGDIQYF,TRBJ2-4,TRBD1,TRBV24-1,-
TGTGCCAGCAGCCGCGTTGTGGAGGGGGACTACGAGCAGTACTTC,CASSRVVEGDYEQYF,TRBJ2-7,-,TRBV6-2/TRBV6-3,-
TGTGCCAGCAGCGTATTCCCCACCCAGGGACAGGGTCAACGAAATGAGCAGTTCTTC,CASSVFPTQGQGQRNEQFF,TRBJ2-1,TRBD1,TRBV9,once
TGTGCCAGCAGCTCTGACGGCGGGACTTACTATGGCTACACCTTC,CASSSDGGTYYGYTF,TRBJ1-2,-,TRBV5-4,-
TGTGCCAGCAGCCCCCGGACTAGCGGGATCGAGCAGTACTTC,CASSPRTSGIEQYF,TRBJ2-7,TRBD2,TRBV11-3,-
TGTGCCAGTAGTGGGGGACTAGCCCATGAGCAGTTCTTC,CASSGGLAHEQFF,TRBJ2-1,TRBD2,TRBV19,-
TGTGCCAGCTCACCACCTGAGGGTCACCCCCAGGTTGGCAATCAGCCCCAGCATTTT,CASSPPEGHPQVGNQPQHF,TRBJ1-5,-,TRBV18,-
TGTGCCAGCAGCCCCTATCGAGCCGGGACACCGAGCTCCTACGAGCAGTACTTC,CASSPYRAGTPSSYEQYF,TRBJ2-7,-,TRBV11-2,-
TGTGCCAGCAGCCAACCTGACAGTGAAGCTTTCTTT,CASSQPDSEAFF,TRBJ1-1,-,TRBV3-1/TRBV3-2,-
TGTGCCAGCAGTTTAGCTGTTACGAATGAGCAGTTCTTC,CASSLAVTNEQFF,TRBJ2-1,-,TRBV12-3/TRBV12-4,-
TGTGCCAGCAGTCCGCCTATTCCTCTAGCGGCTCCCGACTTC,CASSPPIPLAAPDF,TRBJ2-7,TRBD2,TRBV3-1/TRBV3-2,-
TGTGCCAGCAGCTTGGGGGTGGGTAGCGGGAGTAAAGAGCAGTACTTC,CASSLGVGSGSKEQYF,TRBJ2-7,TRBD2,TRBV7-9,-
TGTGCCAGCAGCCAAGACGGGACTAGCGGGGGGCTGGGGGATGAGCAGTTCTTC,CASSQDGTSGGLGDEQFF,TRBJ2-1,TRBD2,TRBV4-2,-
TGCGCCAGCAGCCAAGAAGGCCAGGGAGGCACTGAAGCTTTCTTT,CASSQEGQGGTEAFF,TRBJ1-1,-,TRBV4-3,-
TGTGCCAGCAGTGAAGCGGTAGACGGCTACGAGCAGTACTTC,CASSEAVDGYEQYF,TRBJ2-7,-,TRBV6-1,-
TGTGCCAGCAGTTTATCCGGGAGGGCCTCAGATACGCAGTATTTT,CASSLSGRASDTQYF,TRBJ2-3,TRBD2,TRBV28,-
TGTGCCAGTAGTTCAGCCCTCCGGCAGGATTCACCCCTCCACTTT,CASSSALRQDSPLHF,TRBJ1-6,-,TRBV19,many
TGTGCCAGCAGTTACCATCTAGCGGGAGATATGGATACGCAGTATTTT,CASSYHLAGDMDTQYF,TRBJ2-3,TRBD2,TRBV6-6,once
TGTGCCAGCGACTCCTTTTCCCGACAGGGTAACTATGGCTACACCTTC,CASDSFSRQGNYGYTF,TRBJ1-2,TRBD1,TRBV28,-
TGTGCCAGCTCACCGGGACAGGGGGCGCAAGCTTTCTTT,CASSPGQGAQAFF,TRBJ1-1,TRBD1,TRBV18,-
TGTGCCAGCAGCCATCCGGTTTCCTACGAGCAGTACTTC,CASSHPVSYEQYF,TRBJ2-7,-,TRBV4-2,-
TGTGCCAGCAGCCCCGGGACTAGCGGTCTCGTAACCTACGAGCAGTACTTC,CASSPGTSGLVTYEQYF,TRBJ2-7,TRBD2,TRBV7-2,-
TGCGCCAGCAGCTTGCTACAGGGTCCCTACGAGCAGTACTTC,CASSLLQGPYEQYF,TRBJ2-7,-,TRBV5-1,-
TGCGCCAGCAGCTTTGCCGGATCGAACACCGGGGAGCTGTTTTTT,CASSFAGSNTGELFF,TRBJ2-2,-,TRBV5-1,-
TGTGCCAGCAGCTGGACAGGGGGCCCCTACGAGCAGTACTTC,CASSWTGGPYEQYF,TRBJ2-7,TRBD1,TRBV25-1,-
TGCAGTGCGAGGGGCAGAGACGAGCAGTTCTTC,CSARGRDEQFF,TRBJ2-1,-,TRBV20-1,-
TGTGCCAGCAGTCAGGGGGCATGGGATCAGCCCCAGCATTTT,CASSQGAWDQPQHF,TRBJ1-5,TRBD1,TRBV2,-
TGTGCCAGCAGCCGGTCACAGGGGACTTTTTACGAGCAGTACTTC,CASSRSQGTFYEQYF,TRBJ2-7,-,TRBV3-1/TRBV3-2,-
TGTGCCAGCAGTTACTCTGGGGCCAACGTCCTGACTTTC,CASSYSGANVLTF,TRBJ2-6,-,TRBV6-2/TRBV6-3,-
TGTGCCAGTAGTATTAGACTGGGCGGCCACACCTTC,CASSIRLGGHTF,TRBJ1-2,-,TRBV19,-
TGTGCCAGCAGTTCTGCTGCCTACGAGCAGTACTTC,CASSSAAYEQYF,TRBJ2-7,-,TRBV27,-
TGTGCCAGTAGCTTCAAAGAGACCCAGTACTTC,CASSFKETQYF,TRBJ2-5,-,TRBV19,-
TGTGCCAGCTCACCGACGACTAGTCCATCCGGGGAGCTGTTTTTT,CASSPTTSPSGELFF,TRBJ2-2,-,TRBV18,-
TGTGCCAGCAGTTTCCCCCCGGGGAGGGTAGACTATGGCTACACCTTC,CASSFPPGRVDYGYTF,TRBJ1-2,-,TRBV28,-
TGTGCCATCAGTGAGACTGACTACGAGCAGTACTTC,CAISETDYEQYF,TRBJ2-7,-,TRBV10-3,-